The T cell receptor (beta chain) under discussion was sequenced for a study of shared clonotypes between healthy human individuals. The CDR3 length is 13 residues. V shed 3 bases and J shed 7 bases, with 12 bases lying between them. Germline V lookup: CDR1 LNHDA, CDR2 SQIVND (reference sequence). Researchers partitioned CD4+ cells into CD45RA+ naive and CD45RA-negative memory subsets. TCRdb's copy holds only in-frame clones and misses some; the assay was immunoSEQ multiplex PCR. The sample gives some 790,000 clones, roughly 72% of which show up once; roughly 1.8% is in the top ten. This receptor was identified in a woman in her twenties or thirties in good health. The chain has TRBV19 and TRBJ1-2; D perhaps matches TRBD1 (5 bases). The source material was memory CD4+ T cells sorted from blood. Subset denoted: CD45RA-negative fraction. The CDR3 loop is CASSIQGGSGYTF. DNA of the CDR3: TGTGCCAGTAGTATCCAGGGTGGCTCTGGCTACACCTTC.